This T cell receptor (beta chain) was observed in a study of OX40 agonist ivuxolimab in advanced cancers. Germline CDR1 is LNHDA and CDR2 is SQIVND (reference sequence). V lost 7 bases and J lost 3; bases outside the gene matches: 9. CDR3 size: 15 residues. Produced via immunoSEQ multiplex PCR; TCRdb's table is partial and in-frame only. Of around 86,000 clones listed, approximately 94% are singletons. Study-wide results and caveats: In CD8+ T cells, expanded clones were on average more numerous than in CD4+.

Note on this clone: Its cognate antigen is unknown.

Samples were taken at baseline and on day 1 of cycles 4 and 7. The clonotype was recovered from an adult with an advanced solid tumor such as melanoma, head and neck, liver or kidney cancer. The V call is TRBV19, the J call TRBJ2-7, with 10 bases matching TRBD2. This sample comprised CD4+ or CD8+ T cells sorted from blood, obtained in a trial of the OX40 agonist ivuxolimab. This CDR3 reads CASTPHPSGGYEQYF. The CDR3 nucleotides are TGTGCCAGTACCCCACACCCTAGCGGGGGCTACGAGCAGTACTTC.